This T cell receptor beta chain was obtained from a study of immune evolution from preneoplasia to lung adenocarcinoma (dated by TCRdb to about 2021). Background for the entire study: The study profiled immune contexture across lung adenocarcinoma precursors and invasive adenocarcinoma using immune gene expression, TCR sequencing and multiplex immunofluorescence. The sample size was set by how many specimens were available, not by a prior power calculation. According to the study, around 99 samples were used for TCR sequencing. A total of 50 to 55 patients contributed TCR sequencing data. A total of roughly 50 patients with pulmonary nodules who underwent surgical resection were included in the overall cohort. Class I HLA alleles were inferred from exome data with POLYSOLVER, and allele-specific HLA loss was detected with LOHHLA. Resected precursor lesions (AAH, AIS, MIA) and invasive adenocarcinomas were each compared against paired morphologically normal lung tissue. The immune data were integrated with whole exome sequencing and methylation data obtained from the same cohort of nodules. Overall results and qualifications from the work: The highest clonality was observed in normal lung, whereas higher T cell density and diversity but lower clonality appeared to be present in later-stage lesions. All patients were from Japan and China, so applicability to Western populations was uncertain. Normal lung had the highest top T cell clone frequencies, which appeared to decline progressively from AAH through AIS, MIA and invasive adenocarcinoma. The findings rested on association rather than direct causation, and larger cohorts with long-term follow-up and longitudinal biopsies were considered necessary.

In the case of this clone: Its target antigen remains unknown. Base qualities are missing; no much larger clone stands one base away.

TCR beta CDR3 regions were sequenced from DNA using the immunoSEQ hsTCRbeta Kit. Regarding the original processing steps: TCR sequencing data were analysed with the ImmunoSEQ Analyzer. T cell clonality was defined as 1 minus Pielou's evenness, as computed on productive rearrangements. The inverse Simpson index, applied to productive templates, was used to measure T cell diversity. T cell density was TCR beta template counts normalized to usable DNA, estimated by amplifying and sequencing housekeeping genes. Two-sided Kruskal-Wallis tests were used to compare TCR metrics across histologic stages. TCRdb limited this immuneACCESS table to in-frame rearrangements with V and J called. A share of clones is missing; checked studies link under half to unresolved V genes, and the rest is unexplained. Clone size and the V and J calls come from that table; the DNA yielded D and trimming. For this sample the table gives 4,500 to 5,000 clones, of which about four fifths were detected only once. The ten largest clones capture around a tenth of the sample.

CDR1 and CDR2, per the germline V gene, are SGHTA and FQGNSA. V sheds 6 bases and J sheds 1 base, leaving 12 bases between their ends. The CDR3 sequence holds 15 residues, the cysteine and phenylalanine included. The CDR3 DNA has 45 bases and is translated from base 1. Resection was performed on patients in Japan or China between the mid-2010s and the late 2010s. Two lung cancer pathologists independently reviewed H&E slides to confirm the histologic diagnosis of every case. DNA was isolated from FFPE tissue using the AllPrep DNA/RNA FFPE Kit. This receptor was taken from a donor at least 70 years old with lung adenocarcinoma. The sequencing input was FFPE adjacent normal lung tissue. Recombination linked TRBV7-2 to TRBJ1-4; the D gene lacks a confident call. The DNA sequence reads TGTGCCAGCAGTCCCAGACTGATAACTAATGAAAAACTGTTTTTT. It codes for CASSPRLITNEKLFF.